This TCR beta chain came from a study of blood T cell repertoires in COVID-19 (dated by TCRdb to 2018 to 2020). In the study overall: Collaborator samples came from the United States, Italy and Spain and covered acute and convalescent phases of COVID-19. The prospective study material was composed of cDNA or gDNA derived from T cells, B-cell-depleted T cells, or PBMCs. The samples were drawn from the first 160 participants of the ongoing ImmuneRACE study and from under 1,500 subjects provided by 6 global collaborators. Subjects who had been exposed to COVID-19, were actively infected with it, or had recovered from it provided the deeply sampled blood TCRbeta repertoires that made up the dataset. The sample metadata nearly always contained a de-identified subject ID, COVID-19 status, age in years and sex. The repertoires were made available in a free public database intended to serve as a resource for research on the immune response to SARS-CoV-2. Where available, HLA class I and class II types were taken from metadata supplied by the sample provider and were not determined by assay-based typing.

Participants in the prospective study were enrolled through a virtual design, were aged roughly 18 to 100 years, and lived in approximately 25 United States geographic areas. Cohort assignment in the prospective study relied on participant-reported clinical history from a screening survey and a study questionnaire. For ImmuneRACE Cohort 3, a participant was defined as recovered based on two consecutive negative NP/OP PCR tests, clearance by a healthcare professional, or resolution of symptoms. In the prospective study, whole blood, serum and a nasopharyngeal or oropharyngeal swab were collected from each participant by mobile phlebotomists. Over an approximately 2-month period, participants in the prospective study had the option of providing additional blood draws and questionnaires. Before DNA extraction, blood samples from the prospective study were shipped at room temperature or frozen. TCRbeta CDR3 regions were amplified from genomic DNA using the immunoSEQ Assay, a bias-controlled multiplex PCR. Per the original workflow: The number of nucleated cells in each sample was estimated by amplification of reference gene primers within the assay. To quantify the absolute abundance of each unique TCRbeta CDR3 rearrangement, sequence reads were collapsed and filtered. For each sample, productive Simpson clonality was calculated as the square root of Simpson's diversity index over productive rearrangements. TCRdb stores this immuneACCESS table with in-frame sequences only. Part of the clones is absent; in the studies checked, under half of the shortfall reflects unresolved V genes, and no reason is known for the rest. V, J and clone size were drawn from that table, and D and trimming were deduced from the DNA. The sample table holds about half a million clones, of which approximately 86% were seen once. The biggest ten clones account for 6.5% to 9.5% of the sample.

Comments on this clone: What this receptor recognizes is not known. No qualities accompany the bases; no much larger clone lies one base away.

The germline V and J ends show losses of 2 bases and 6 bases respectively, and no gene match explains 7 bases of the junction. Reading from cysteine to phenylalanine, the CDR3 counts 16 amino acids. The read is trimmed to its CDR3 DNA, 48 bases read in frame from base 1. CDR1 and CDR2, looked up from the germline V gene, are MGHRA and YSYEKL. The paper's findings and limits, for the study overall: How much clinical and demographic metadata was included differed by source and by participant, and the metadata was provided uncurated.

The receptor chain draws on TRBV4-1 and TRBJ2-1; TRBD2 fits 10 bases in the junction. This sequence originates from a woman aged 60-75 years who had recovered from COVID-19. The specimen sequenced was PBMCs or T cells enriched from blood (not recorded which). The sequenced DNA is TGCGCCAGCAGCCAATTTGCAGCGGGGGGGTTCAATGAGCAGTTCTTC. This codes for CASSQFAAGGFNEQFF.